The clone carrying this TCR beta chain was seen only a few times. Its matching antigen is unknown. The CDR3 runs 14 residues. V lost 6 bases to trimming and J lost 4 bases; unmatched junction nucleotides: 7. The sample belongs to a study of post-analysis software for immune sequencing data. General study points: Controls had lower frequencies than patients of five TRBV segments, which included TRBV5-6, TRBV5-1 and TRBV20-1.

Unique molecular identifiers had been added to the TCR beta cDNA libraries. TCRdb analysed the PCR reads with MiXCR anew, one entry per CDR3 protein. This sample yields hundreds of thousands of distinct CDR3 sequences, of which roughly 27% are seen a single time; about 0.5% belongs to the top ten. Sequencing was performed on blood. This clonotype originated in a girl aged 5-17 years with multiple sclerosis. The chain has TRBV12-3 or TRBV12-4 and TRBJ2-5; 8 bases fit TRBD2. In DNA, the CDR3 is TGTGCCAGCAGCCAAACTAGCGGCGGAGAGACCCAGTACTTC. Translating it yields CASSQTSGGETQYF.